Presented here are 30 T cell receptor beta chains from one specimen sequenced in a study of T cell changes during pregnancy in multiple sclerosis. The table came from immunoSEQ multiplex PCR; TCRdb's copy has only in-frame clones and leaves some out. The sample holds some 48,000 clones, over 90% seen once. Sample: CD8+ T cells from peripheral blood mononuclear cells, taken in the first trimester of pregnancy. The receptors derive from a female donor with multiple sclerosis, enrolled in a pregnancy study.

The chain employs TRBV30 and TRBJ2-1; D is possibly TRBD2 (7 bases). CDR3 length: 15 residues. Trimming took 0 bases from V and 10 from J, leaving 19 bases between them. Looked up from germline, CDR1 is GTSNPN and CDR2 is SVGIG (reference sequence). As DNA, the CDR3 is TGTGCCTGGAGTGTAGGGGGGATTGCGGGAGAGGAGCAGTTCTTC. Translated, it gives CAWSVGGIAGEEQFF.

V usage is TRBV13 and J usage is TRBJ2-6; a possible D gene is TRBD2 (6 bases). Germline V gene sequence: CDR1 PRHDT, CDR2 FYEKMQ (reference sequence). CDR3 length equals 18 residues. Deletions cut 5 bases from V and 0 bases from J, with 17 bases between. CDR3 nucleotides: TGTGCCAGCAGCGGGATGGAGGGCGTTAGCTCTGGGGCCAACGTCCTGACTTTC. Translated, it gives CASSGMEGVSSGANVLTF.

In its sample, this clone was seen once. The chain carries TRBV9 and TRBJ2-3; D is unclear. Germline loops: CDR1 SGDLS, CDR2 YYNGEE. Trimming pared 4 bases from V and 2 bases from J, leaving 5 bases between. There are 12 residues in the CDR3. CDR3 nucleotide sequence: TGTGCCAGCAGCTTAATCACAGATACGCAGTATTTT. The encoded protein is CASSLITDTQYF.

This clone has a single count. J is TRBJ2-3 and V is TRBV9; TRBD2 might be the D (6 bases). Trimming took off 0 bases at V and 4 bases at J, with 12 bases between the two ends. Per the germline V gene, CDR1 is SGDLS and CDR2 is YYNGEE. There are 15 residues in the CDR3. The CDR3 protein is CASSVESGLPDTQYF. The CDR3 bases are TGTGCCAGCAGCGTAGAATCGGGACTCCCAGATACGCAGTATTTT.

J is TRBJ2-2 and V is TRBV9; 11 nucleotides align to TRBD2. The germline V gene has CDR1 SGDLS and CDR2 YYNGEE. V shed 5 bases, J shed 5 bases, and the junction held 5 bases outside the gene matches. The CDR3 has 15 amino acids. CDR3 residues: CASSLAGGRTGELFF. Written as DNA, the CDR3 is TGTGCCAGCAGTTTAGCGGGAGGGCGGACCGGGGAGCTGTTTTTT.

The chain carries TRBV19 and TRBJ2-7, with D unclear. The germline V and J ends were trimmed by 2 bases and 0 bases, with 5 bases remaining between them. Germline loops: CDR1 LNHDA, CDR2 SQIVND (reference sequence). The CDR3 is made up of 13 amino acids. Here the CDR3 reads CASSIQVSYEQYF. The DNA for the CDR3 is TGTGCCAGTAGTATACAGGTCTCCTACGAGCAGTACTTC.

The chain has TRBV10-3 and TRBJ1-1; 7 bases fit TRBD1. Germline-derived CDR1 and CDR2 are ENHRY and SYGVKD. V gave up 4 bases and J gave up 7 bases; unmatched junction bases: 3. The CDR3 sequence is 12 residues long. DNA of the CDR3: TGTGCCATCAGTGCAACAGGGGTTGAAGCTTTCTTT. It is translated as CAISATGVEAFF.

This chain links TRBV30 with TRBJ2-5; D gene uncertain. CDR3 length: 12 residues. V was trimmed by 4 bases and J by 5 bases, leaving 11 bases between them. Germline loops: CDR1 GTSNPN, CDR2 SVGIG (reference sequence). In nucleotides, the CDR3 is TGTGCCTGGATGGCGGAGCCGGAGACCCAGTACTTC. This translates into CAWMAEPETQYF.

CDR3 amino acids: CASSQDVQAGNTIYF. The CDR3 nucleotides read TGCGCCAGCAGCCAAGATGTACAGGCTGGAAACACCATATATTTT. The chain recombines TRBV4-3 with TRBJ1-3; a possible D gene is TRBD1 (5 bases). The CDR3 runs to 15 residues. CDR1 is LGHNA and CDR2 is YSLEER in the germline V gene. V was cut by 0 bases and J by 2 bases, with 8 bases left in between.

CDR3 DNA: TGTGCCTCTGGAGGGGGCTTAGTCCCCCAGCATTTT. Its protein is CASGGGLVPQHF. The V call is TRBV19, the J call TRBJ1-5; 7 bases align to TRBD1. The V gene's germline CDR1 is LNHDA and CDR2 SQIVND (reference sequence). Trimming at V came to 11 bases and at J to 10 bases, leaving 11 bases not matched to a gene. This CDR3 spans 12 amino acids.

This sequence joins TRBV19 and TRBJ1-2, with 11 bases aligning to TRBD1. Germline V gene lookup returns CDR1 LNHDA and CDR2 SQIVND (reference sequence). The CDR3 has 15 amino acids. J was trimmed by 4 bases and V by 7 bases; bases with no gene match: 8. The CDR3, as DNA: TGTGCCAGTACCCCAGGGACAGGGGGGATCTATGGCTACACCTTC. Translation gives CASTPGTGGIYGYTF.

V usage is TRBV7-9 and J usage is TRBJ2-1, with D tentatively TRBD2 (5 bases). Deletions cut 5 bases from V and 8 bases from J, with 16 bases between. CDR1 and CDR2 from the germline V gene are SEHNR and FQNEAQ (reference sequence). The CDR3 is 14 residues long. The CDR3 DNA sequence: TGTGCCAGCAGCGGACTGCGGAGCGTGGATGAGCAGTTCTTC. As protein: CASSGLRSVDEQFF.

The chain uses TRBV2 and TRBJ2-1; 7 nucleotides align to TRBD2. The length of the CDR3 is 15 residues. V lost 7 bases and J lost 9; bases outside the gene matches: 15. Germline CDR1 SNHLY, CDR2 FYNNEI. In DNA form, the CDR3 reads TGTGCCAGCAACCCCCGGTGGGAGGGGAAGGTTGAGCAGTTCTTC. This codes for CASNPRWEGKVEQFF.

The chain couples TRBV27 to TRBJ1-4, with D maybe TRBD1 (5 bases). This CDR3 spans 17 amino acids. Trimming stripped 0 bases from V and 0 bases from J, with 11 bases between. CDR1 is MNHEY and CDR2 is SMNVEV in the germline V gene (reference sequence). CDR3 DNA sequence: TGTGCCAGCAGTTTATCGGACACCCCTGCAACTAATGAAAAACTGTTTTTT. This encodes CASSLSDTPATNEKLFF.

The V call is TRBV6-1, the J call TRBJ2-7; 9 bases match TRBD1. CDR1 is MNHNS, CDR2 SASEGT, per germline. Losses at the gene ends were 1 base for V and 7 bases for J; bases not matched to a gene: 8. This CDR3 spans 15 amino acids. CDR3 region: CASSEGLQGAEEQYF. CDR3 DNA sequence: TGTGCCAGCAGTGAAGGGTTACAGGGGGCTGAGGAGCAGTACTTC.

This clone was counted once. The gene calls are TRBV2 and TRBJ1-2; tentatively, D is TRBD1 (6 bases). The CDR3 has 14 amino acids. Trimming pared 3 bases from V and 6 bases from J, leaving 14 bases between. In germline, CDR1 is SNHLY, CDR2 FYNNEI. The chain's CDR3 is CASSESSGVDGYTF. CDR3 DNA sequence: TGTGCCAGCAGTGAGTCTTCAGGGGTAGATGGCTACACCTTC.

The CDR3 bases are TGTGCCATCAGTGATATGGTAGACACAGATACGCAGTATTTT. Its translation: CAISDMVDTDTQYF. The rearrangement uses TRBV10-3 and TRBJ2-3; D uncertain. The germline V gene has CDR1 ENHRY and CDR2 SYGVKD. The CDR3 length is 14 residues. V dropped 3 bases and J dropped 2 bases, with 9 bases sitting between them.

The CDR3 is CASSGGLAGGTEQYF. The DNA of the CDR3 is TGTGCCAGTAGTGGGGGACTAGCGGGAGGGACCGAGCAGTACTTC. V gene TRBV19 combines with J gene TRBJ2-7, with 16 bases lining up with TRBD2. V dropped 5 bases and J dropped 6; count of bases not matched to a gene: 4. The CDR3 is made up of 15 amino acids. From germline, CDR1 is LNHDA and CDR2 SQIVND (reference sequence).

As DNA, the CDR3 is TGCGCCAGCAGTTGGGACAGGGGGCTCGAGCAGTTCTTC. This sequence encodes CASSWDRGLEQFF. V and J are TRBV10-1 and TRBJ2-1; 12 bases are shared with TRBD1. Per germline, CDR1 WNHNN and CDR2 SYGVQD (reference sequence). V lost 5 bases and J lost 10; bases outside the gene matches: 3. There are 13 residues in the CDR3.

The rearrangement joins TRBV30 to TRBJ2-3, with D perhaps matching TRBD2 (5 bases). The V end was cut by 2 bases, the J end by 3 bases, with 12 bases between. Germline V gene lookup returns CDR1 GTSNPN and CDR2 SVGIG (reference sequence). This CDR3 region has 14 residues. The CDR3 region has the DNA TGTGCCTGGAGTTCGGGGATAGGAACAGATACGCAGTATTTT. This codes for CAWSSGIGTDTQYF.

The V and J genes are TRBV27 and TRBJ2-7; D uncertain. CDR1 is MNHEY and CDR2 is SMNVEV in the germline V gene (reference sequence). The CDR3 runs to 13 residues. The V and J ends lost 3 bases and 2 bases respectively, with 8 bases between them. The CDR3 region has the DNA TGTGCCAGCAGTTTGGGCAGTACCTACGAGCAGTACTTC. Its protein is CASSLGSTYEQYF.

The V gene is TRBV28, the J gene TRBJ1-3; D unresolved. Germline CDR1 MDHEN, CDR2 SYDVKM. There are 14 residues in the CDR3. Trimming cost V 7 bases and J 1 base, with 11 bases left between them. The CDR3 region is CASKTGRSGNTIYF. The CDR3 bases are TGTGCCAGCAAAACCGGGAGGTCTGGAAACACCATATATTTT.

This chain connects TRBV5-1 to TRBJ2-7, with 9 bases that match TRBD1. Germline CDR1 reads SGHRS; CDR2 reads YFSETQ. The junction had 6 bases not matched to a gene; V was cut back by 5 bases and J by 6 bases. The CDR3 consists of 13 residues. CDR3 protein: CASRTGGRPEQYF. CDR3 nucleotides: TGCGCCAGCAGGACAGGGGGTCGGCCCGAGCAGTACTTC.

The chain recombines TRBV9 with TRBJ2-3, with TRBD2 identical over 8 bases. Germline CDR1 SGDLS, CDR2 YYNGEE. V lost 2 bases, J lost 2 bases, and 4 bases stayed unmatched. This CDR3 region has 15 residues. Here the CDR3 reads CASSVSGRTTDTQYF. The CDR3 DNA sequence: TGTGCCAGCAGCGTGAGCGGGAGAACCACAGATACGCAGTATTTT.

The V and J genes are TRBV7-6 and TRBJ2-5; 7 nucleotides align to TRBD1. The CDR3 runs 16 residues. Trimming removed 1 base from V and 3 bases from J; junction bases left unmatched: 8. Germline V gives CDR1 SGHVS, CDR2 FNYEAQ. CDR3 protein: CASSLDVGTGEETQYF. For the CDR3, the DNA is TGTGCCAGCAGCTTAGATGTGGGAACAGGGGAAGAGACCCAGTACTTC.

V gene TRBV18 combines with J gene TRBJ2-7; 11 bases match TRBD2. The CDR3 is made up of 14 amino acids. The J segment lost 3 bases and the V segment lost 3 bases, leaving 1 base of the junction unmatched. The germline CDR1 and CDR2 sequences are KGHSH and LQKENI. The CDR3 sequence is CASSPGTSGYEQYF. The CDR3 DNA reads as TGTGCCAGCTCACCCGGGACTAGCGGCTACGAGCAGTACTTC.

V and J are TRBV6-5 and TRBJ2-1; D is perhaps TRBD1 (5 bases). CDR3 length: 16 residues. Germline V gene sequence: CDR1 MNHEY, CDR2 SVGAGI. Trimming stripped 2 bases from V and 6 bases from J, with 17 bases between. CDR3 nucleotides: TGTGCCAGCAGTTACCTTGGGGCCCCAGCCACCAATGAGCAGTTCTTC. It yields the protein CASSYLGAPATNEQFF.

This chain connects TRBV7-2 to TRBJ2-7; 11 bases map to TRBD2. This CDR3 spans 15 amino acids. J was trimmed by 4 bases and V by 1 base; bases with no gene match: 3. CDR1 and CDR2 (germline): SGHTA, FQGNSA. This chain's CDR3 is CASSLDLAGGYEQYF. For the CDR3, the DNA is TGTGCCAGCAGCTTAGACCTAGCGGGGGGATACGAGCAGTACTTC.

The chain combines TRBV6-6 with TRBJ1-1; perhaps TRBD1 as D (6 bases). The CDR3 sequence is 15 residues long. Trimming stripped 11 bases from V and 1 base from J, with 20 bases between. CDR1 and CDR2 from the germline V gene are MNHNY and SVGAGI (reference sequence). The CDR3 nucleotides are TGTGCCTCATTAGTGGGGGCGGGTGAGAACACTGAAGCTTTCTTT. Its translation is CASLVGAGENTEAFF.

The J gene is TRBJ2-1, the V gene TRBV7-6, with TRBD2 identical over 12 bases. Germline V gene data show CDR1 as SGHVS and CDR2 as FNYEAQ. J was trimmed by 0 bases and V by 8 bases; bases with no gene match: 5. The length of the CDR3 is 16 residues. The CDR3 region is CASVRLAGVSYNEQFF. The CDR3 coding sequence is TGTGCCAGCGTCAGACTAGCGGGAGTCTCCTACAATGAGCAGTTCTTC.